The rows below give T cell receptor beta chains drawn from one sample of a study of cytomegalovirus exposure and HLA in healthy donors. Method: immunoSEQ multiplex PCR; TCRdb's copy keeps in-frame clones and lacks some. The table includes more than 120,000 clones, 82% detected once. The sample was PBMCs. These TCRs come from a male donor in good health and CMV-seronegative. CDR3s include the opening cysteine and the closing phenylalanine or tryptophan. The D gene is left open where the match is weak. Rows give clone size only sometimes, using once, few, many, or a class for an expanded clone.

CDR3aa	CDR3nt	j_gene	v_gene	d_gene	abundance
CASSQGGGARDTQYF	TGCGCCAGCAGCCAAGGTGGTGGGGCCCGGGATACGCAGTATTTT	TRBJ2-3	TRBV4-1	NA	NA
CASSQDPLSTSGSYNEQFF	TGTGCCAGCAGCCAAGATCCCCTATCGACTAGCGGGAGCTACAATGAGCAGTTCTTC	TRBJ2-1	TRBV4-2	TRBD2	NA
CASSQGYLVGAFF	TGTGCCAGCAGCCAAGGTTATTTAGTGGGCGCTTTCTTT	TRBJ1-1	TRBV14	NA	NA
CASSGLDYGYTF	TGTGCCAGCAGCGGTCTAGACTATGGCTACACCTTC	TRBJ1-2	TRBV11-2	NA	NA
CASSSGQGGYEQYF	TGTGCCAGCAGCTCGGGACAGGGGGGCTACGAGCAGTACTTC	TRBJ2-7	TRBV7-2	TRBD1	NA
CASSGEGAWDTQYF	TGTGCCAGCTCCGGAGAGGGGGCGTGGGATACGCAGTATTTT	TRBJ2-3	TRBV2	TRBD1	few
CASSGGGMVGDTQYF	TGTGCCAGCAGCGGAGGCGGGATGGTTGGAGATACGCAGTATTTT	TRBJ2-3	TRBV9	NA	NA
CASTSGGLAVYNEQFF	TGTGCCAGCACAAGTGGGGGACTAGCGGTGTACAATGAGCAGTTCTTC	TRBJ2-1	TRBV7-9	TRBD2	few
CASTRSGTQGYTF	TGTGCCAGCACCCGATCGGGGACACAAGGCTACACCTTC	TRBJ1-2	TRBV11-1	NA	NA
CAGREFTGGNGELFF	TGTGCCGGCCGAGAATTCACAGGGGGGAACGGGGAGCTGTTTTTT	TRBJ2-2	TRBV2	TRBD1	NA
CASSWRGRGSYEQYF	TGTGCCAGCAGTTGGCGGGGGAGGGGCTCCTACGAGCAGTACTTC	TRBJ2-7	TRBV28	TRBD2	NA
CATGFNEKLFF	TGTGCCACAGGGTTTAACGAAAAACTGTTTTTT	TRBJ1-4	TRBV27	NA	once
CASSQVTQGSYGYTF	TGCGCCAGCAGCCAAGTCACGCAGGGGAGCTATGGCTACACCTTC	TRBJ1-2	TRBV4-1	NA	NA
CASRTLLNTEAFF	TGTGCCAGCAGGACTCTTTTGAACACTGAAGCTTTCTTT	TRBJ1-1	TRBV27	NA	NA
CASSVGTGGQETQYF	TGTGCCAGCAGTGTTGGGACGGGAGGCCAAGAGACCCAGTACTTC	TRBJ2-5	TRBV6-4	TRBD2	few
CASKGQGYEQYF	TGTGCCAGCAAGGGACAGGGCTACGAGCAGTACTTC	TRBJ2-7	TRBV2	TRBD1	once
CSARQDYGYTF	TGCAGTGCTAGACAGGACTATGGCTACACCTTC	TRBJ1-2	TRBV20-1	NA	NA
CASSLDRGVETQYF	TGTGCCAGCAGCTTAGACAGGGGAGTGGAGACCCAGTACTTC	TRBJ2-5	TRBV5-4	TRBD1	NA
CASSLVGGGRKAKNIQYF	TGTGCCAGCAGCTTAGTGGGTGGCGGAAGGAAGGCCAAAAACATTCAGTACTTC	TRBJ2-4	TRBV7-2	NA	NA
CASSPKGAPGQPQHF	TGTGCCAGTAGTCCTAAGGGGGCGCCGGGTCAGCCCCAGCATTTT	TRBJ1-5	TRBV19	TRBD1	NA
CASSQDRKGGSTDTQYF	TGTGCCAGCAGCCAAGATCGAAAGGGGGGGAGCACAGATACGCAGTATTTT	TRBJ2-3	TRBV4-2	NA	few
CASSVQGHGELFF	TGTGCCAGTAGTGTACAGGGGCACGGGGAGCTGTTTTTT	TRBJ2-2	TRBV19	TRBD1	NA